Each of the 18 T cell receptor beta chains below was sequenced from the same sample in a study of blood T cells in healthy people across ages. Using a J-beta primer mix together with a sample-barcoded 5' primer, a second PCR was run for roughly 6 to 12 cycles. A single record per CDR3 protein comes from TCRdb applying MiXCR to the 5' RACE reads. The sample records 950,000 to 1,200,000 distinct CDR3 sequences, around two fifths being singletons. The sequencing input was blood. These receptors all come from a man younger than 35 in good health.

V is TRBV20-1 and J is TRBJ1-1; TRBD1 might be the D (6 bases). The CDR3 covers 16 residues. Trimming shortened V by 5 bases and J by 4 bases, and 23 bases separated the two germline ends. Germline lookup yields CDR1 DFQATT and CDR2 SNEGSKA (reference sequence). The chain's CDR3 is CSAPKLGQKTVTEAFF. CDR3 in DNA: TGCAGTGCTCCTAAACTCGGACAGAAGACGGTCACTGAAGCTTTCTTT.

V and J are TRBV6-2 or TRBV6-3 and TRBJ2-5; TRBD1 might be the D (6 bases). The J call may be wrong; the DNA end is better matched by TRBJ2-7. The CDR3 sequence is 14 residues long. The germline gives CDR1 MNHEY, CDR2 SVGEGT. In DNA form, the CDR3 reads TGTGCCAGCAGTGACGATGGGGGCAAATACGAGCAGTACTTC. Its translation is CASSDDGGKYEQYF.

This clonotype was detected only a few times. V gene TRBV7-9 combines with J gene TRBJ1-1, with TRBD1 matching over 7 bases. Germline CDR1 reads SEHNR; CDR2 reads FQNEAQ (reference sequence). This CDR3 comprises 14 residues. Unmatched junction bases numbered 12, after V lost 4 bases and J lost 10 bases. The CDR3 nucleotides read TGTGCCAGCAGCTCAGGCGCGGTTTCAGGGGGAGCTTTCTTT. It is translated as CASSSGAVSGGAFF.

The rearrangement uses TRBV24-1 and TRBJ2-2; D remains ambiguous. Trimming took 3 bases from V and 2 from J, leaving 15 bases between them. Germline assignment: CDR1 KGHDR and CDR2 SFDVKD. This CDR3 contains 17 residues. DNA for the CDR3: TGTGCCACCAGTGATCCCGACGGGTTAGCCAACACCGGGGAGCTGTTTTTT. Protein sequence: CATSDPDGLANTGELFF.

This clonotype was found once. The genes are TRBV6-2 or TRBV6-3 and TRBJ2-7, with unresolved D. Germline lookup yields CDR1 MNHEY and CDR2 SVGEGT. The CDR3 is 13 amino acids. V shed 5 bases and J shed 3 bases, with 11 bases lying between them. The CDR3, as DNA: TGTGCCAGCAGTGTCGCCCCCCGCTACGAGCAGTACTTC. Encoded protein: CASSVAPRYEQYF.

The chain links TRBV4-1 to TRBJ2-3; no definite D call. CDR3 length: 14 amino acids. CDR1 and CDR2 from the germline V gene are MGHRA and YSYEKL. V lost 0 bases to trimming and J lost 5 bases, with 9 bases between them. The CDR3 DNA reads TGCGCCAGCAGCCAAGAGGTCGCCGAAGATACGCAGTATTTT. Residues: CASSQEVAEDTQYF.

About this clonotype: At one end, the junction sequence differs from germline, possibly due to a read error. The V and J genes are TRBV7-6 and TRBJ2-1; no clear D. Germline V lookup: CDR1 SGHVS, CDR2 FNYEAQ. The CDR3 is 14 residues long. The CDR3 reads CASSLTANNNGQFF. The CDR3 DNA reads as TGTGCCAGCAGCTTAACAGCAAACAACAATGGGCAGTTCTTC.

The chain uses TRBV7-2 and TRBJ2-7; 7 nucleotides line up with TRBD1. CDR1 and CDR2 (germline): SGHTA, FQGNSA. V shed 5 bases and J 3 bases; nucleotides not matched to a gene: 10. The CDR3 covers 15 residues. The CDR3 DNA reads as TGTGCCAGCAGCGGGCTGGACAGGTGGGACTACGAGCAGTACTTC. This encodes CASSGLDRWDYEQYF.

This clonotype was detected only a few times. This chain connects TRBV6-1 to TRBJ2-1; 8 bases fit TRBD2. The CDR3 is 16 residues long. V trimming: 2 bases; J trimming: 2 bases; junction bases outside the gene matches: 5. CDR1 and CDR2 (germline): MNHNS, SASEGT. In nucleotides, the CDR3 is TGTGCCAGCAGTGAATCCGGGGGGGGTGCCTACAATGAGCAGTTCTTC. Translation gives CASSESGGGAYNEQFF.

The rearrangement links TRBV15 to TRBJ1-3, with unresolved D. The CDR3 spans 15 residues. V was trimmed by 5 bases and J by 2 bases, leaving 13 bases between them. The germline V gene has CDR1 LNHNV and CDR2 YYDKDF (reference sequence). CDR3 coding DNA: TGTGCCACCAGCGTAGACATCGGGACTGGAAACACCATATATTTT. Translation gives CATSVDIGTGNTIYF.

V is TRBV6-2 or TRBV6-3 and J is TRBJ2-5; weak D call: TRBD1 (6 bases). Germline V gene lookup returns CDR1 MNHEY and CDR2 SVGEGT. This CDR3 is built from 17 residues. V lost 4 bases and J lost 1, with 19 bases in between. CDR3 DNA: TGTGCCAGCAGTTCCCCCACCGATGGACAGTTCCAAGAGACCCAGTACTTC. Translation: CASSSPTDGQFQETQYF.

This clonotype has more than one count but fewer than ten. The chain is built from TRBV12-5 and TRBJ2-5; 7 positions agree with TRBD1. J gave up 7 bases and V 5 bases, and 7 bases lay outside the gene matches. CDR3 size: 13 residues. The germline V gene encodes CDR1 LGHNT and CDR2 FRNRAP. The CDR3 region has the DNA TGTGCTAGTGGTGTTCAGGGGGTGGGGACCCAGTACTTC. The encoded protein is CASGVQGVGTQYF.

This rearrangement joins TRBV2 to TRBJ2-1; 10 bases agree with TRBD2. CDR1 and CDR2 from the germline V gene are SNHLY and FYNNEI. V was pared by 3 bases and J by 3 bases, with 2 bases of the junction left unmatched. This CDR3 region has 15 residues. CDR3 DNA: TGTGCCAGCAGTGATACTAGCGGGGACTACAATGAGCAGTTCTTC. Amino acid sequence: CASSDTSGDYNEQFF.

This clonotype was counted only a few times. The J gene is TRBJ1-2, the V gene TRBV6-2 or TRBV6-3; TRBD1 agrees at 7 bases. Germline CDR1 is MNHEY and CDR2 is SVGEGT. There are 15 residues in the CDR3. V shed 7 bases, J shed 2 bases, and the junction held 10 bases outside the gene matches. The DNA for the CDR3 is TGTGCCAGCACGCAATTTGGGGACAGCAACTATGGCTACACCTTC. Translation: CASTQFGDSNYGYTF.

The CDR3 DNA is TGTGCCAGCAGTTACTCGTCGTGGGCGAGCGTAACAGACGATAATTCACCCCTCCACTTT. Encoded protein: CASSYSSWASVTDDNSPLHF. The chain uses TRBV6-2 or TRBV6-3 and TRBJ1-6, with D unresolved. The V end lost 0 bases, the J end lost 5 bases, and 23 bases lay between the germline ends. Germline CDR1 is MNHEY and CDR2 is SVGEGT. This CDR3 spans 20 amino acids.

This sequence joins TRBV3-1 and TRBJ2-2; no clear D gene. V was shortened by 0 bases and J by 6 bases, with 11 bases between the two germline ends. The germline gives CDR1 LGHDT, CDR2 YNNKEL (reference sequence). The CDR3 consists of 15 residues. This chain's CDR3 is CASSQDRVRPGELFF. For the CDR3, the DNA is TGTGCCAGCAGCCAAGATAGAGTTCGCCCCGGGGAGCTGTTTTTT.

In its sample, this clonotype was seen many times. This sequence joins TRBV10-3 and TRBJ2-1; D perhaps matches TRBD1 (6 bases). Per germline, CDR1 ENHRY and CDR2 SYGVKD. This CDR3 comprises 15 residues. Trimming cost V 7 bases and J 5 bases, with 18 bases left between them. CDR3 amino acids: CAITPDRSENNEQFF. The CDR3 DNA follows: TGTGCCATCACCCCTGACAGGTCGGAAAACAATGAGCAGTTCTTC.

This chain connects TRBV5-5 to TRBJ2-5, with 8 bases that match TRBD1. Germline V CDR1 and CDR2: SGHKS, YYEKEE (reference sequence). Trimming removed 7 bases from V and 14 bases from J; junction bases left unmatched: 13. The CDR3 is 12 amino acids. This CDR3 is CASRTLEDRAYF. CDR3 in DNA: TGTGCCAGCCGAACCCTGGAGGACAGGGCTTACTTC. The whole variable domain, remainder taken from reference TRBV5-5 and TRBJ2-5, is DAGVTQSPTHLIKTRGQQVTLRCSPISGHKSVSWYQQVLGQGPQFIFQYYEKEERGRGNFPDRFSARQFPNYSSELNVNALLLGDSALYLCASRTLEDRAYFGPGTRLLVL.